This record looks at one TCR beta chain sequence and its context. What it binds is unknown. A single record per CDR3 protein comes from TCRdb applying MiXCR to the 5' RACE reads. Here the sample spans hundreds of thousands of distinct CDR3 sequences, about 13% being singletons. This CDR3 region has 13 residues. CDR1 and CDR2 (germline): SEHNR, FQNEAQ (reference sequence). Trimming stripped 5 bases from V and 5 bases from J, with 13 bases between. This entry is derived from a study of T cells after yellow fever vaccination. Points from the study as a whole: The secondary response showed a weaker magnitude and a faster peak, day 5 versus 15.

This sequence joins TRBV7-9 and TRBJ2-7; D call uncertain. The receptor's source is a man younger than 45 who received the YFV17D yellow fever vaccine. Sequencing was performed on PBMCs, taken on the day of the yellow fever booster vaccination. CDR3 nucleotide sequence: TGTGCCAGCAGCCGCGACCTGTTCAACGAGCAGTACTTC. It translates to CASSRDLFNEQYF.